Sequencing of this T cell receptor beta chain was carried out in a study of control samples from healthy donors and cancer patients. The assay was immunoSEQ multiplex PCR, and TCRdb's table has in-frame clones only and misses some. The top ten hold 2.9% of the sample, which has under 85,000 clones, approximately 84% seen once. The sample holds one count of this clone. Germline V gives CDR1 SGHRS, CDR2 YFSETQ. V was clipped by 1 base and J by 2 bases, with 6 bases between them. CDR3 length equals 13 residues. Specimen: PBMCs. The receptor was isolated from a woman aged 45-59 years with lung cancer. The rearrangement joins TRBV5-1 to TRBJ1-1; D call uncertain. The CDR3 spells CASSLLYNTEAFF. The CDR3 bases are TGCGCCAGCAGCTTGTTGTATAACACTGAAGCTTTCTTT.